This TCR beta chain was captured in a study of cytomegalovirus exposure and HLA in healthy donors. Study observations and caveats: TCR beta sequences numbering roughly 18,000 were associated with HLA alleles at 0.05 false discovery rate in a later analysis.

PCR amplification relied on 60 Vbeta primers (plus 13 Jbeta primers). Assay used: immunoSEQ multiplex PCR; TCRdb lists only in-frame clones, some missing. The repertoire holds approximately 150,000 clones, around 85% seen once, with more than 1.5% in the top ten. A note on this clone: Antigen: not known.

The CDR3 runs 13 residues. The ends were cut back, 2 bases at V and 4 bases at J, with 8 bases in the middle. Germline lookup yields CDR1 SGHRS and CDR2 YFSETQ. Material: PBMCs. This TCR derives from a human donor in good health. The chain carries TRBV5-1 and TRBJ2-3; no firm D call. The CDR3 DNA is TGCGCCAGCAGCTTTTTAGACTCAGATACGCAGTATTTT. Protein: CASSFLDSDTQYF.